Shown below are 24 T cell receptor beta chains from a single sample sequenced in a study of blood T cell repertoires in COVID-19. The data were produced by immunoSEQ multiplex PCR, yet TCRdb's version contains in-frame clones alone and is incomplete. The data contain approximately 170,000 clones, approximately 85% of them seen just once; the ten biggest clones take up 6.9%. The specimen sequenced was peripheral blood. These receptors were collected from an elderly man with COVID-19, enrolled during active disease.

CDR3 in DNA: TGTGCCAGCAGCACGGACAGGGTTTCACCCCTCCACTTT. Protein sequence: CASSTDRVSPLHF. The rearrangement joins TRBV5-4 to TRBJ1-6; 8 nucleotides agree with TRBD1. Trimming cost V 4 bases and J 9 bases; bases outside gene matches: 3. Looked up from germline, CDR1 is SGHNT and CDR2 is YYREEE (reference sequence). The CDR3 extends over 13 amino acids. Looking up the rest from reference TRBV5-4 and TRBJ1-6 gives the full variable domain: ETGVTQSPTHLIKTRGQQVTLRCSSQSGHNTVSWYQQALGQGPQFIFQYYREEENGRGNFPPRFSGLQFPNYSSELNVNALELDDSALYLCASSTDRVSPLHFGNGTRLTVT.

V is TRBV9 and J is TRBJ1-2, with TRBD1 matching 11 bases. J lost 7 bases, V lost 4 bases, and 12 bases had no gene match. The length of the CDR3 is 16 residues. Germline V CDR1 and CDR2: SGDLS, YYNGEE. The CDR3 region has the DNA TGTGCCAGCAGCCCACGGACAGGGGGCCTCCAGCTTGGCTACACCTTC. Its protein is CASSPRTGGLQLGYTF.

The table lists this clone with many counts. V and J are TRBV15 and TRBJ2-1; D is possibly TRBD2 (5 bases). CDR3 length: 16 residues. Trimming shortened V by 1 base and J by 1 base, and 11 bases separated the two germline ends. CDR1 LNHNV and CDR2 YYDKDF come from the germline V gene (reference sequence). This chain's CDR3 is CATSRGPSQSYNEQFF. The CDR3 DNA sequence: TGTGCCACCAGCAGAGGCCCTAGCCAGTCCTACAATGAGCAGTTCTTC.

This sequence joins TRBV4-2 and TRBJ2-7; D not resolved. CDR3 size: 11 residues. Per the germline V gene, CDR1 is LGHNA and CDR2 is YNFKEQ. V was cut by 6 bases and J by 7 bases, with 10 bases left in between. The CDR3 bases are TGTGCCAGCAGTATCGAGTGGGAGCAGTACTTC. Amino acids: CASSIEWEQYF.

The CDR3 sequence is CASSLGLGGYTF. The CDR3 DNA follows: TGTGCCAGCAGTTTGGGGCTCGGTGGCTACACCTTC. The chain combines TRBV28 with TRBJ1-2; the D gene is possibly TRBD1 (5 bases). The germline gives CDR1 MDHEN, CDR2 SYDVKM. The CDR3 extends over 12 amino acids. Trimming removed 3 bases from V and 7 bases from J, with 9 bases in between.

The CDR3: CASSLFNSYEQYF. Here the CDR3 DNA reads TGTGCCAGCAGCTTGTTCAACTCCTACGAGCAGTACTTC. The genes are TRBV5-4 and TRBJ2-7; no clear D. The ends were cut back, 1 base at V and 0 bases at J, with 5 bases in the middle. There are 13 residues in the CDR3. CDR1 is SGHNT, CDR2 YYREEE, per germline (reference sequence).

The V and J genes are TRBV6-5 and TRBJ1-2; D is ambiguous. V was trimmed by 10 bases and J by 0 bases, leaving 6 bases between them. Germline V lookup: CDR1 MNHEY, CDR2 SVGAGI. The CDR3 is 11 amino acids. For the CDR3, the DNA is TGTGCCACCTATTCTAACTATGGCTACACCTTC. Amino acid sequence: CATYSNYGYTF.

The chain combines TRBV7-9 with TRBJ1-4; the match to TRBD1 covers 7 bases. The CDR3 contains 15 residues. Looked up from germline, CDR1 is SEHNR and CDR2 is FQNEAQ (reference sequence). V gave up 5 bases and J gave up 7 bases; unmatched junction bases: 10. CDR3 nucleotide sequence: TGTGCCAGCAGCCCCGGACAGGCGGGCGGTGAAAAACTGTTTTTT. Protein sequence: CASSPGQAGGEKLFF.

The rearrangement links TRBV18 to TRBJ2-5; D is uncertain. The CDR3 is made up of 13 amino acids. With 0 bases removed from V and 4 bases from J, the gap between germline ends came to 6 bases. Looked up from germline, CDR1 is KGHSH and CDR2 is LQKENI. The CDR3 reads CASSPPGRETQYF. The CDR3 region has the DNA TGTGCCAGCTCACCACCTGGCAGAGAGACCCAGTACTTC.

The chain carries TRBV12-3 or TRBV12-4 and TRBJ1-2; 8 bases agree with TRBD1. V lost 5 bases and J lost 6; bases outside the gene matches: 5. The CDR3 spans 13 residues. The CDR3 protein is CASSDRGPNGYTF. CDR3 in DNA: TGTGCCAGCAGTGACAGGGGCCCGAATGGCTACACCTTC.

The chain carries TRBV5-1 and TRBJ2-3, with 9 bases fitting TRBD1. CDR1 and CDR2 (germline): SGHRS, YFSETQ. The CDR3 has 15 residues. The J segment lost 5 bases and the V segment lost 0 bases, leaving 4 bases of the junction unmatched. The CDR3 protein is CASSLGGQGVDTQYF. The DNA for the CDR3 is TGCGCCAGCAGCTTGGGGGGACAGGGCGTAGATACGCAGTATTTT.

The table lists this clone with a count of one. The chain links TRBV5-1 to TRBJ2-1; 10 bases are a match to TRBD2. From germline, CDR1 is SGHRS and CDR2 YFSETQ. The CDR3 runs to 15 residues. The V gene end was trimmed by 1 base and the J gene end by 4 bases; junction bases not matched to a gene: 2. CDR3 amino acids: CASSLRAGGYNEQFF. The CDR3 nucleotides are TGCGCCAGCAGCTTGCGAGCGGGGGGGTACAATGAGCAGTTCTTC.

The rearrangement uses TRBV5-6 and TRBJ1-1; TRBD1 might be the D (5 bases). This CDR3 is 14 amino acids long. V was trimmed by 0 bases and J by 4 bases, leaving 10 bases between them. Germline V gene sequence: CDR1 SGHDT, CDR2 YYEEEE. CDR3 region: CASSLGGEVTEAFF. CDR3 nucleotides: TGTGCCAGCAGCTTGGGAGGGGAGGTCACTGAAGCTTTCTTT.

The rearrangement joins TRBV18 to TRBJ2-4; TRBD1 is a possible D gene (6 bases). Germline V lookup: CDR1 KGHSH, CDR2 LQKENI. Trimming cost V 4 bases and J 7 bases, with 14 bases left between them. This CDR3 has 14 amino acids. The CDR3 reads CASSREGVGNIQYF. The CDR3 coding sequence is TGTGCCAGCTCACGAGAGGGGGTTGGTAACATTCAGTACTTC.

The chain employs TRBV6-4 and TRBJ2-7, with a weak D call TRBD1 (6 bases). The CDR3 covers 12 residues. With 6 bases removed from V and 3 bases from J, the gap between germline ends came to 9 bases. Germline CDR1 MRHNA, CDR2 SNTAGT. The CDR3 loop reads CASRPQGYEQYF. CDR3 in DNA: TGTGCCAGCAGGCCACAGGGCTACGAGCAGTACTTC.

V and J are TRBV5-4 and TRBJ1-1; D is possibly TRBD1 (6 bases). Per the germline V gene, CDR1 is SGHNT and CDR2 is YYREEE (reference sequence). The V end lost 4 bases, the J end lost 2 bases, and 15 bases lay between the germline ends. The CDR3 loop spans 15 amino acids. The CDR3 protein is CASSQTAGANTEAFF. CDR3 DNA: TGTGCCAGCAGCCAGACGGCAGGGGCCAACACTGAAGCTTTCTTT.

The chain employs TRBV9 and TRBJ1-5, with 9 bases matching TRBD1. With V trimmed by 2 bases and J by 5 bases, 2 bases remained unmatched. CDR1 and CDR2 (germline): SGDLS, YYNGEE. The CDR3 extends over 14 amino acids. The CDR3 nucleotides read TGTGCCAGCAGCGTGGGACAGGGAGATCAGCCCCAGCATTTT. This sequence encodes CASSVGQGDQPQHF. Full variable domain (rest looked up from reference TRBV9 and TRBJ1-5): DSGVTQTPKHLITATGQRVTLRCSPRSGDLSVYWYQQSLDQGLQFLIQYYNGEERAKGNILERFSAQQFPDLHSELNLSSLELGDSALYFCASSVGQGDQPQHFGDGTRLSIL.

Regarding this clone: Different DNA sequences within this sample yield the same CDR3. The CDR3 DNA sequence: TGTGCCAGCAGCGTCGCAGGGCAGGGCCAAAATCAGCCCCAGCATTTT. Residues: CASSVAGQGQNQPQHF. The V call is TRBV5-4, the J call TRBJ1-5; D possibly corresponds to TRBD1 (5 bases). The CDR3 sequence is 16 residues long. V lost 4 bases and J 4 bases, leaving 18 bases between the germline ends. In germline, CDR1 is SGHNT, CDR2 YYREEE (reference sequence).

The chain links TRBV5-8 to TRBJ1-6, with D unclear. Germline lookup yields CDR1 SGHTS and CDR2 YDEGEE. CDR3 size: 14 residues. V lost 5 bases to trimming and J lost 0 bases, with 6 bases between them. The CDR3 spells CASSGSSYNSPLHF. DNA for the CDR3: TGTGCCAGCAGTGGGAGCTCCTATAATTCACCCCTCCACTTT.

This chain links TRBV12-3 or TRBV12-4 with TRBJ1-1; D remains unclear. This CDR3 region has 13 residues. Trimming pared 5 bases from V and 1 base from J, leaving 8 bases between. In nucleotides, the CDR3 is TGTGCCAGCAGTAGCCTAGGGAACACTGAAGCTTTCTTT. It is translated as CASSSLGNTEAFF.

The J gene is TRBJ2-4, the V gene TRBV4-2; possible D gene TRBD1, 6 bases. The V end was cut by 3 bases, the J end by 5 bases, with 17 bases between. The germline CDR1 and CDR2 sequences are LGHNA and YNFKEQ. The CDR3 totals 16 residues. The chain's CDR3 is CASSQDDRTRQNIQYF. The CDR3 DNA reads TGTGCCAGCAGCCAGGATGACAGGACTCGTCAAAACATTCAGTACTTC.

A few counts support this clone. This chain uses TRBV11-2 with TRBJ2-7, with TRBD1 matching over 8 bases. The CDR3 has 14 residues. The V segment lost 6 bases and the J segment 3 bases; nucleotides outside the gene matches: 7. Germline V lookup: CDR1 SGHAT, CDR2 FQNNGV. The CDR3 bases are TGTGCCAGCAGAGTGGCCGGACAGGGCTACGAGCAGTACTTC. Protein sequence: CASRVAGQGYEQYF.

The CDR3 nucleotides are TGTGCCAGCAGCTTAGGGCAGGGGGCCAACAATGAGCAGTTCTTC. This encodes CASSLGQGANNEQFF. The chain combines TRBV7-7 with TRBJ2-1, with 8 nucleotides matching TRBD1. The V segment lost 1 base and the J segment 5 bases; nucleotides outside the gene matches: 4. Germline lookup yields CDR1 SSHAT and CDR2 FNYEAQ (reference sequence). The CDR3 spans 15 residues. Full variable domain (rest looked up from reference TRBV7-7 and TRBJ2-1): GAGVSQSPRYKVTKRGQDVTLRCDPISSHATLYWYQQALGQGPEFLTYFNYEAQPDKSGLPSDRFSAERPEGSISTLTIQRTEQRDSAMYRCASSLGQGANNEQFFGPGTRLTVL.

This clone is a singleton in its sample. The J gene is TRBJ1-1, the V gene TRBV11-3, with D unresolved. Deletions cut 4 bases from V and 1 base from J, with 10 bases between. Germline CDR1 and CDR2: SGHNT and YENEEA. CDR3 length equals 14 residues. The DNA for the CDR3 is TGTGCCAGCAGCTCGGATAGCCCGAACACTGAAGCTTTCTTT. Translation: CASSSDSPNTEAFF.